This T cell receptor (beta chain) appears in the sequencing data of a study of Graves' ophthalmopathy and Graves' hyperthyroidism. Amplification of TCR beta CDR3 regions used RNA transcripts. First-round RT-PCR employed HTBI primers, with a second-round multiplex PCR after it. TCRdb used MiXCR to reprocess the multiplex PCR reads, holding one entry per CDR3 protein. Seen here are more than 1,000,000 distinct CDR3 sequences, roughly two fifths observed once, and the top ten hold roughly 10%. In this sample, this clonotype turned up many times. Germline loops: CDR1 SQVTM, CDR2 ANQGSEA. CDR3 length: 15 amino acids. V dropped 6 bases and J dropped 1; count of bases not matched to a gene: 8.

Sequencing input: peripheral blood or thyroid tissue (not recorded which). The TCR was taken from an adult man with Graves' hyperthyroidism. The rearrangement joins TRBV29-1 to TRBJ2-5; 10 nucleotides agree with TRBD2. The CDR3 loop reads CSVVEAGGIQETQYF. The CDR3 DNA is TGCAGCGTGGTCGAAGCGGGAGGGATCCAAGAGACCCAGTACTTC.